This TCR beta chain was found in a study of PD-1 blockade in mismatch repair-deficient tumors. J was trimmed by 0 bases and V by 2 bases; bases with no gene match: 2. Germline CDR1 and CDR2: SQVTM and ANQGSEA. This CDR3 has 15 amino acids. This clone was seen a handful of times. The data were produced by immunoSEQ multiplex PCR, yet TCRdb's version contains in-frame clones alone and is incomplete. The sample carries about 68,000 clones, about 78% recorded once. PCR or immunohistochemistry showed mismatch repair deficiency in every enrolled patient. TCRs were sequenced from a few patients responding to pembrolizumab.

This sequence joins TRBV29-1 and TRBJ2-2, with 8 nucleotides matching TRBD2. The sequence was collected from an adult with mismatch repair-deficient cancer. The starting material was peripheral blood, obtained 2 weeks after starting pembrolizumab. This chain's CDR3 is CSVEKAGANTGELFF. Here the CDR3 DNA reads TGCAGCGTTGAAAAAGCGGGAGCGAACACCGGGGAGCTGTTTTTT.